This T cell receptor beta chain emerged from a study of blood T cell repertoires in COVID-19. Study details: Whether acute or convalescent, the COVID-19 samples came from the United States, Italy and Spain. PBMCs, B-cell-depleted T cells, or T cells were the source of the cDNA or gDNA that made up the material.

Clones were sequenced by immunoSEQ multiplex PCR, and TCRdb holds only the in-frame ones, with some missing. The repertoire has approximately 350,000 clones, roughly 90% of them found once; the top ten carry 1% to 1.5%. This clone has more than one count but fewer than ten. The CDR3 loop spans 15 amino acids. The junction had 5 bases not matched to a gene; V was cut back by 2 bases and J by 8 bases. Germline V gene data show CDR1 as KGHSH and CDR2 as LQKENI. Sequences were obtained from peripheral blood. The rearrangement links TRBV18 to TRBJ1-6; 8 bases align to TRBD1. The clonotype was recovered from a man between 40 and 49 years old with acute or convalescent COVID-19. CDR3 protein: CASSPVQGVDSPLHF. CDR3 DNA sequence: TGTGCCAGCTCACCAGTACAGGGGGTGGATTCACCCCTCCACTTT. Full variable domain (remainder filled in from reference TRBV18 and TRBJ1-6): NAGVMQNPRHLVRRRGQEARLRCSPMKGHSHVYWYRQLPEEGLKFMVYLQKENIIDESGMPKERFSAEFPKEGPSILRIQQVVRGDSAAYFCASSPVQGVDSPLHFGNGTRLTVT.